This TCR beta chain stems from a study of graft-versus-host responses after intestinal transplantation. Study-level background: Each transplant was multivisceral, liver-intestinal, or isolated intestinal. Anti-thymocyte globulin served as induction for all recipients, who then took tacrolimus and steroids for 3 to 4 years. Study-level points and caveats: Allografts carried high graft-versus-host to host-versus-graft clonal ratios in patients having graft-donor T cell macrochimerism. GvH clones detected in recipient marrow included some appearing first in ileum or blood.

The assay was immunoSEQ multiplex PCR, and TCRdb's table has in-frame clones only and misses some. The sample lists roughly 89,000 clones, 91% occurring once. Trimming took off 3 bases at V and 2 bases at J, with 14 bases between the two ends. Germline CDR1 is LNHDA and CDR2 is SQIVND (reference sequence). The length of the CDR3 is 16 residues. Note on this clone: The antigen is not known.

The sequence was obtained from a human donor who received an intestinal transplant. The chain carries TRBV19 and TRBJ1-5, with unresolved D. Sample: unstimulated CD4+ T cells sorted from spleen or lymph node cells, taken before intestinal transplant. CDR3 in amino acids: CASSILGGSRNQPQHF. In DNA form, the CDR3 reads TGTGCCAGTAGTATTTTGGGAGGGAGTCGCAATCAGCCCCAGCATTTT.